What follows is one T cell receptor beta chain and its context. This specimen belongs to a study of blood T cell repertoires in COVID-19. Looking at the study overall: Whether acute or convalescent, the COVID-19 samples came from the United States, Italy and Spain.

V shed 5 bases, J shed 6 bases, and the junction held 5 bases outside the gene matches. This CDR3 has 13 amino acids. Germline loops: CDR1 KGHSH, CDR2 LQKENI. All recovered Cohort 3 donors got two negative PCRs, got clearance, or saw symptom resolution. Study processing details: Estimation of nucleated cell counts relied on the amplification of reference gene primers. TCRdb keeps only in-frame clones here, not all; method: immunoSEQ multiplex PCR. The D gene and trimming were derived from the DNA, and the V and J assignments and clone size from that table. The table has about 330,000 clones, around nine tenths seen once; the top ten hold more than 5%.

The TCR sequence derives from a man between 25 and 39 years old who had recovered from COVID-19. This chain connects TRBV18 to TRBJ2-5; 8 bases are a match to TRBD1. Sequenced sample: PBMCs or T cells enriched from blood (not recorded which). CDR3 DNA: TGTGCCAGCTCATCCCAGGGGGCGCAGACCCAGTACTTC. Translating gives CASSSQGAQTQYF.